What follows are 15 T cell receptor beta chains derived from one specimen sequenced in a study of type 1 regulatory T cells. TCRdb called the reads again in MiXCR, with one record for every CDR3 protein. The sample holds about 68,000 distinct CDR3 sequences, 50% to 70% seen once. These receptors have no known antigen. Material for sequencing was cultured T cells, either the whole culture or a sorted T cell fraction (not recorded which). Specified subset: Tr1-enriched cell product generated in vitro against host alloantigens. Every receptor here comes from a human donor in good health.

This clonotype was picked up a small number of times. This chain links TRBV20-1 with TRBJ2-3; 8 bases map to TRBD2. Trimming cost V 6 bases and J 0 bases; bases outside gene matches: 17. The CDR3 totals 18 residues. CDR1 and CDR2 from the germline V gene are DFQATT and SNEGSKA (reference sequence). CDR3 sequence: CSAHRLAGGGTSTDTQYF. The CDR3 nucleotides are TGCAGTGCCCATCGGCTAGCGGGTGGGGGAACTAGCACAGATACGCAGTATTTT.

The chain recombines TRBV9 with TRBJ2-1, with 8 bases lining up with TRBD2. Germline lookup yields CDR1 SGDLS and CDR2 YYNGEE. The CDR3 extends over 13 amino acids. With 2 bases clipped from V and 9 bases from J, the junction kept 4 bases outside the gene matches. CDR3 amino acids: CASSVDLAGEQFF. The CDR3 bases are TGTGCCAGCAGCGTCGACCTAGCGGGTGAGCAGTTCTTC.

This clonotype came up once. The chain carries TRBV12-3 or TRBV12-4 and TRBJ2-1, with 12 positions matching TRBD2. This CDR3 has 15 amino acids. V trimming: 8 bases; J trimming: 7 bases; junction bases outside the gene matches: 9. The DNA for the CDR3 is TGTGCCAGCCAGTTGACTAGCGGGAGTTCGAATGAGCAGTTCTTC. Its protein product is CASQLTSGSSNEQFF.

V and J are TRBV10-1 and TRBJ2-3; no definite D call. The germline V gene has CDR1 WNHNN and CDR2 SYGVQD (reference sequence). The length of the CDR3 is 13 residues. The V end lost 3 bases, the J end lost 0 bases, and 4 bases lay between the germline ends. The CDR3 sequence is CASSDPSTDTQYF. In DNA form, the CDR3 reads TGCGCCAGCAGTGATCCCAGCACAGATACGCAGTATTTT.

The CDR3 is CATSDGTPNSPLHF. The DNA of the CDR3 is TGTGCCACCAGCGACGGGACTCCCAATTCACCCCTCCACTTT. The V call is TRBV24-1, the J call TRBJ1-6, with TRBD1 as a possible D gene (5 bases). This CDR3 region has 14 residues. Per germline, CDR1 KGHDR and CDR2 SFDVKD. Trimming shortened V by 7 bases and J by 7 bases, and 13 bases separated the two germline ends.

The CDR3 DNA is TGTGCCAGCTCAGGGCTAGCGGGAGGAGGAGATACGCAGTATTTT. It translates to CASSGLAGGGDTQYF. V usage is TRBV18 and J usage is TRBJ2-3; 11 bases line up with TRBD2. The germline gives CDR1 KGHSH, CDR2 LQKENI. CDR3 length: 15 residues. Losses at the gene ends were 5 bases for V and 5 bases for J; bases not matched to a gene: 6.

The chain employs TRBV5-1 and TRBJ2-1; TRBD2 agrees at 10 bases. This CDR3 is 16 amino acids long. Germline CDR1 reads SGHRS; CDR2 reads YFSETQ. The J segment lost 0 bases and the V segment lost 5 bases, leaving 5 bases of the junction unmatched. CDR3 sequence: CASSQTSGLSYNEQFF. For the CDR3, the DNA is TGCGCCAGCAGTCAGACTAGCGGGCTCTCCTACAATGAGCAGTTCTTC.

This clonotype turned up a few times. CDR3 amino acids: CATSDPPEGNTQYF. The DNA of the CDR3 is TGTGCCACCAGTGATCCCCCGGAGGGGAATACGCAGTATTTT. The chain couples TRBV24-1 to TRBJ2-3; possibly TRBD2 for D (6 bases). Germline lookup yields CDR1 KGHDR and CDR2 SFDVKD. CDR3 size: 14 residues. V lost 3 bases and J 7 bases, leaving 13 bases between the germline ends.

The chain has TRBV7-6 and TRBJ2-1; D remains ambiguous. Germline CDR1 is SGHVS and CDR2 is FNYEAQ. V was trimmed by 1 base and J by 7 bases, leaving 8 bases between them. The CDR3 consists of 13 residues. The CDR3 loop reads CASSLVLPNEQFF. In DNA form, the CDR3 reads TGTGCCAGCAGCTTAGTACTTCCAAATGAGCAGTTCTTC. Drawing the rest from reference TRBV7-6 and TRBJ2-1, the complete variable domain is GAGVSQSPRYKVTKRGQDVALRCDPISGHVSLYWYRQALGQGPEFLTYFNYEAQQDKSGLPNDRFSAERPEGSISTLTIQRTEQRDSAMYRCASSLVLPNEQFFGPGTRLTVL.

The chain employs TRBV20-1 and TRBJ2-7; 11 bases fit TRBD2. CDR3 size: 19 residues. CDR1 and CDR2 (germline): DFQATT, SNEGSKA (reference sequence). The V gene end was trimmed by 6 bases and the J gene end by 2 bases; junction bases not matched to a gene: 21. The CDR3 region is CSAISFGLAGSRGAYEQYF. The CDR3 DNA is TGCAGTGCCATTTCGTTCGGACTAGCGGGCTCCCGGGGTGCCTACGAGCAGTACTTC.

This sequence joins TRBV5-1 and TRBJ2-1; no clear D gene. Germline assignment: CDR1 SGHRS and CDR2 YFSETQ. Deletions cut 0 bases from V and 9 bases from J, with 13 bases between. CDR3 length: 14 residues. CDR3 protein: CASSLALEVSEQFF. In DNA form, the CDR3 reads TGCGCCAGCAGCTTGGCGTTAGAGGTTAGTGAGCAGTTCTTC.

The J gene is TRBJ2-7, the V gene TRBV6-1, with a possible D match to TRBD2 (5 bases). Germline loops: CDR1 MNHNS, CDR2 SASEGT. V was shortened by 6 bases and J by 10 bases, with 13 bases between the two germline ends. This CDR3 comprises 11 residues. The CDR3 spells CASSGLPPQYF. CDR3 coding DNA: TGTGCCAGCAGCGGACTCCCACCCCAGTACTTC.

This clonotype was detected only a few times. The gene calls are TRBV6-6 and TRBJ2-7; perhaps TRBD1 as D (5 bases). This CDR3 has 16 amino acids. Germline loops: CDR1 MNHNY, CDR2 SVGAGI (reference sequence). The V end lost 2 bases, the J end lost 2 bases, and 16 bases lay between the germline ends. The CDR3 DNA is TGTGCCAGCAGTTACGTTGGTACAGGCTACGCCTACGAGCAGTACTTC. Translated: CASSYVGTGYAYEQYF.

The V and J genes are TRBV5-5 and TRBJ1-2, with TRBD1 matching 10 bases. After removal of 6 bases from V and 8 bases from J, the junction contained 16 bases not matched to a gene. Germline CDR1 reads SGHKS; CDR2 reads YYEKEE (reference sequence). CDR3 length: 16 residues. Written as DNA, the CDR3 is TGTGCCAGCACCCCGGGACAGGGGCGATTTTGGGGAGGCTACACCTTC. Translated, it gives CASTPGQGRFWGGYTF.

J is TRBJ2-5 and V is TRBV24-1, with a tentative D call TRBD1 (6 bases). This CDR3 comprises 13 residues. Germline V gives CDR1 KGHDR, CDR2 SFDVKD. The V end was cut by 4 bases, the J end by 7 bases, with 12 bases between. In DNA, the CDR3 is TGTGCCACCAGTGACCCTCTGACAGGGACCCAGTACTTC. Encoded protein: CATSDPLTGTQYF.